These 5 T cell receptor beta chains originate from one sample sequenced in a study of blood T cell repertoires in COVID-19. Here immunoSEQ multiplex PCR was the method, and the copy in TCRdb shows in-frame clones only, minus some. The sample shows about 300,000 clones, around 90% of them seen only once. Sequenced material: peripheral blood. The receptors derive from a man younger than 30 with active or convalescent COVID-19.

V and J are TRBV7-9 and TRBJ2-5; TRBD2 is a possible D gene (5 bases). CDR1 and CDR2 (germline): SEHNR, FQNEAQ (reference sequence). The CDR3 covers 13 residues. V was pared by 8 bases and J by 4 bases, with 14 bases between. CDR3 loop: CASRARGRETQYF. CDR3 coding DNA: TGTGCCAGCCGCGCCCGAGGGCGAGAGACCCAGTACTTC.

The CDR3 loop reads CASSLRGEAFF. The CDR3 coding sequence is TGTGCCAGCAGCCTCAGGGGTGAAGCTTTCTTT. The chain links TRBV7-9 to TRBJ1-1; D is perhaps TRBD1 (6 bases). Germline lookup yields CDR1 SEHNR and CDR2 FQNEAQ (reference sequence). CDR3 length: 11 residues. The V gene lost 5 bases and the J gene lost 7 bases, with 8 bases spanning the gap.

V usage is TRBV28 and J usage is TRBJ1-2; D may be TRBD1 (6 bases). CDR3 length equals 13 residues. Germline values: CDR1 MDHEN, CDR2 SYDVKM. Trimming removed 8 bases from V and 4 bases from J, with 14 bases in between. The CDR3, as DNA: TGTGCCAGCGAAAGGGGGTCTGGCTATGGCTACACCTTC. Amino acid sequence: CASERGSGYGYTF.

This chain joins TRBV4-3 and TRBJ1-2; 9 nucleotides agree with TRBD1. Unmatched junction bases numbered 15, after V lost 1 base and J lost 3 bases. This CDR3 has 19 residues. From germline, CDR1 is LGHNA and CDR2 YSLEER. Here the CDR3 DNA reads TGCGCCAGCAGCCAAGTGTTTAGTGGTAAAAACAGGGGGCACTATGGCTACACCTTC. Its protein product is CASSQVFSGKNRGHYGYTF.

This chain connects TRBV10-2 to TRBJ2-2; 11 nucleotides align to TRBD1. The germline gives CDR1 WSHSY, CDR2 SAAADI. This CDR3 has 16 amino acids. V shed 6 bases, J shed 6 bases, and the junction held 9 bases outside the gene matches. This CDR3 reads CASSWDRGELAGELFF. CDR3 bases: TGCGCCAGCAGCTGGGACAGGGGGGAATTAGCCGGGGAGCTGTTTTTT.